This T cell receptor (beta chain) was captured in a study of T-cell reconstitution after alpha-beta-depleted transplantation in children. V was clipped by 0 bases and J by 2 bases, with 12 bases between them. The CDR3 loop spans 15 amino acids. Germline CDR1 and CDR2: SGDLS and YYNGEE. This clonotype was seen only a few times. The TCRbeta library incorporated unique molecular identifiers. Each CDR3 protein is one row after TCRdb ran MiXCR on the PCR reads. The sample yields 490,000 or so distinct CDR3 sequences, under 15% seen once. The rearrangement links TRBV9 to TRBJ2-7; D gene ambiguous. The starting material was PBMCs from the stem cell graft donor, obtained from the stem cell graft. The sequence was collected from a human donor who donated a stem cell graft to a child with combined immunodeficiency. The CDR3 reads CASSVGSTPAYEQYF. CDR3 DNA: TGTGCCAGCAGCGTAGGTTCGACCCCAGCCTACGAGCAGTACTTC.